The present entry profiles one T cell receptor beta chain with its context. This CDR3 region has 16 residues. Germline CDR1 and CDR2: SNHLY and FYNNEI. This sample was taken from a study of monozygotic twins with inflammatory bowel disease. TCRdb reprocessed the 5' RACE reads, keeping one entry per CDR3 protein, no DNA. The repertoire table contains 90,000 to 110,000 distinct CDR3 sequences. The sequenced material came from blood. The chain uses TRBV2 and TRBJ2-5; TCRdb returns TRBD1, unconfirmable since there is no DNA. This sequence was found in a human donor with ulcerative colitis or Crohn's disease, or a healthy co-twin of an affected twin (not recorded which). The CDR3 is CASARSPTTGTETQYF.